This T cell receptor beta chain emerged from a study of spatial heterogeneity in lung cancer. Regarding time point: sample taken at primary tumor resection. There are a few counts of this clonotype. The CDR3 is 17 amino acids. Trimming left V 0 bases short and J 1 base short, with 15 bases between. CDR1 and CDR2 from the germline V gene are LGHNA and YSLEER. TCRdb redid the calling of the 5' RACE reads with MiXCR, one entry per CDR3 protein. Of fewer than 45,000 distinct CDR3 sequences listed, almost 7% are singletons. This TCR came from a female donor with early-stage non-small cell lung cancer. The V and J genes are TRBV4-3 and TRBJ1-1, with D perhaps matching TRBD1 (6 bases). The sample was PBMCs, taken at surgery. This CDR3 reads CASSQDEGTGRNTEAFF. In DNA form, the CDR3 reads TGCGCCAGCAGCCAAGATGAGGGTACAGGGCGGAACACTGAAGCTTTCTTT.